This is a list of T cell receptor beta chains from one sample in a study of blood T cell repertoires in COVID-19. Profiled with immunoSEQ multiplex PCR; TCRdb holds only in-frame clones, not every one. Found here are about 270,000 clones, roughly 89% of them singletons; the top ten hold about 2%. The sample taken for sequencing was PBMCs or T cells enriched from blood (not recorded which). All receptors come from an older woman who had recovered from COVID-19. Both conserved end residues are part of each CDR3. A D gene is named only where the DNA matches it firmly. Some rows have no size entry. The others give once, few or many, or a class for an expanded clone.

CDR3 protein: CASSAQGWNEQFF; CDR3 DNA: TGCGCCAGCAGCGCCCAGGGTTGGAATGAGCAGTTCTTC; clone size: -; J gene: TRBJ2-1; V gene: TRBV5-1; D gene: -
CDR3 protein: CASSPITSGRSYEQYF; CDR3 DNA: TGTGCCAGTAGTCCGATTACTAGCGGTCGCTCCTACGAGCAGTACTTC; clone size: once; J gene: TRBJ2-7; V gene: TRBV19; D gene: TRBD2
CDR3 protein: CASSGTGPYEQYF; CDR3 DNA: TGTGCCAGCAGCGGGACAGGGCCCTACGAGCAGTACTTC; clone size: -; J gene: TRBJ2-7; V gene: TRBV5-6; D gene: TRBD1
CDR3 protein: CASRTSGGTDTQYF; CDR3 DNA: TGTGCCAGCAGGACTAGCGGGGGCACAGATACGCAGTATTTT; clone size: -; J gene: TRBJ2-3; V gene: TRBV2; D gene: TRBD2
CDR3 protein: CASSPTGYEQYF; CDR3 DNA: TGTGCCAGCAGTCCAACGGGTTACGAGCAGTACTTC; clone size: -; J gene: TRBJ2-7; V gene: TRBV27; D gene: -
CDR3 protein: CASSLRGYTDTQYF; CDR3 DNA: TGTGCCAGCAGCTTACGGGGATACACAGATACGCAGTATTTT; clone size: -; J gene: TRBJ2-3; V gene: TRBV7-9; D gene: -
CDR3 protein: CANGADYNSPLHF; CDR3 DNA: TGTGCCAACGGTGCGGATTATAATTCACCCCTCCACTTT; clone size: -; J gene: TRBJ1-6; V gene: TRBV2; D gene: -
CDR3 protein: CASRPDRETQYF; CDR3 DNA: TGTGCCAGCAGGCCCGACAGGGAGACCCAGTACTTC; clone size: -; J gene: TRBJ2-5; V gene: TRBV2; D gene: -
CDR3 protein: CSASWQAYNQPQHF; CDR3 DNA: TGCAGTGCTAGTTGGCAGGCCTACAATCAGCCCCAGCATTTT; clone size: -; J gene: TRBJ1-5; V gene: TRBV20-1; D gene: -
CDR3 protein: CASSVLGTANTGELFF; CDR3 DNA: TGTGCCAGCAGCGTACTCGGGACAGCGAACACCGGGGAGCTGTTTTTT; clone size: -; J gene: TRBJ2-2; V gene: TRBV9; D gene: TRBD1
CDR3 protein: CAISESRETGYNEQFF; CDR3 DNA: TGTGCCATCAGTGAGTCCCGAGAGACTGGTTACAATGAGCAGTTCTTC; clone size: -; J gene: TRBJ2-1; V gene: TRBV10-3; D gene: -
CDR3 protein: CASTSGTSGGLAYEQYF; CDR3 DNA: TGTGCCAGCACCTCCGGGACTAGCGGGGGTCTCGCCTACGAGCAGTACTTC; clone size: once; J gene: TRBJ2-7; V gene: TRBV2; D gene: TRBD2
CDR3 protein: CAWSPSPQGHEQFF; CDR3 DNA: TGTGCCTGGAGTCCGAGCCCACAGGGGCATGAGCAGTTCTTC; clone size: -; J gene: TRBJ2-1; V gene: TRBV30; D gene: TRBD1
CDR3 protein: CASTPPTAARGYTF; CDR3 DNA: TGTGCCAGTACTCCTCCCACGGCGGCGCGGGGCTACACCTTC; clone size: -; J gene: TRBJ1-2; V gene: TRBV19; D gene: -
CDR3 protein: CASGNLGTGRGTEAFF; CDR3 DNA: TGTGCCAGCGGGAACTTGGGGACAGGGCGAGGCACTGAAGCTTTCTTT; clone size: -; J gene: TRBJ1-1; V gene: TRBV28; D gene: TRBD1
CDR3 protein: CASSLNSNSNQPQHF; CDR3 DNA: TGTGCCAGCAGCTTAAACAGCAATAGCAATCAGCCCCAGCATTTT; clone size: -; J gene: TRBJ1-5; V gene: TRBV7-6; D gene: -
CDR3 protein: CASSSRVRGGYTF; CDR3 DNA: TGTGCCAGCAGTTCGAGGGTTAGAGGAGGCTACACCTTC; clone size: -; J gene: TRBJ1-2; V gene: TRBV27; D gene: -
CDR3 protein: CAISERDSSYEQYF; CDR3 DNA: TGTGCCATCAGTGAGAGGGACAGCTCCTACGAGCAGTACTTC; clone size: -; J gene: TRBJ2-7; V gene: TRBV10-3; D gene: TRBD1
CDR3 protein: CATRVQTDTEAFF; CDR3 DNA: TGTGCCACGAGGGTGCAGACGGACACTGAAGCTTTCTTT; clone size: -; J gene: TRBJ1-1; V gene: TRBV6-5; D gene: -
CDR3 protein: CASSGQGNYGYTF; CDR3 DNA: TGTGCCAGCAGCGGACAGGGGAACTATGGCTACACCTTC; clone size: -; J gene: TRBJ1-2; V gene: TRBV12-3/TRBV12-4; D gene: TRBD1
CDR3 protein: CAGAQGAEGYTF; CDR3 DNA: TGTGCCGGGGCTCAGGGGGCGGAGGGCTACACCTTC; clone size: -; J gene: TRBJ1-2; V gene: TRBV28; D gene: TRBD1
CDR3 protein: CASSRQVGPYNEQFF; CDR3 DNA: TGTGCCAGCAGCAGACAGGTGGGGCCCTACAATGAGCAGTTCTTC; clone size: -; J gene: TRBJ2-1; V gene: TRBV7-3; D gene: -
CDR3 protein: CASSQDWRDRGPRAYGYTF; CDR3 DNA: TGTGCCAGCAGCCAAGATTGGAGGGACAGGGGACCCCGGGCCTATGGCTACACCTTC; clone size: -; J gene: TRBJ1-2; V gene: TRBV14; D gene: TRBD1
CDR3 protein: CASQGGQREKLFF; CDR3 DNA: TGTGCCAGCCAGGGGGGTCAGAGGGAAAAACTGTTTTTT; clone size: -; J gene: TRBJ1-4; V gene: TRBV28; D gene: TRBD1
CDR3 protein: CASSLIQGAGYTF; CDR3 DNA: TGTGCCAGCAGTTTAATACAGGGAGCTGGCTACACCTTC; clone size: once; J gene: TRBJ1-2; V gene: TRBV12-3/TRBV12-4; D gene: -
CDR3 protein: CASSPFSGPSDTQYF; CDR3 DNA: TGTGCCAGCAGTCCCTTTAGCGGGCCGTCAGATACGCAGTATTTT; clone size: -; J gene: TRBJ2-3; V gene: TRBV6-6; D gene: TRBD2
CDR3 protein: CASSLVSYEQYF; CDR3 DNA: TGTGCCAGCAGTTTAGTGTCTTACGAGCAGTACTTC; clone size: -; J gene: TRBJ2-7; V gene: TRBV12-3/TRBV12-4; D gene: -
CDR3 protein: CASSSKAGEIEQYF; CDR3 DNA: TGTGCCAGCTCATCAAAGGCGGGGGAGATCGAGCAGTACTTC; clone size: -; J gene: TRBJ2-7; V gene: TRBV18; D gene: TRBD2
CDR3 protein: CASSRRLSSGSVADTQYF; CDR3 DNA: TGTGCCAGCAGCCGGCGGCTGAGTAGCGGGAGTGTGGCAGATACGCAGTATTTT; clone size: once; J gene: TRBJ2-3; V gene: TRBV7-6; D gene: TRBD2
CDR3 protein: CASSTTTDSSYEQYF; CDR3 DNA: TGTGCCAGCAGCACTACGACCGATAGCTCCTACGAGCAGTACTTC; clone size: -; J gene: TRBJ2-7; V gene: TRBV28; D gene: -
CDR3 protein: CASSRTGGFNQPQHF; CDR3 DNA: TGCGCCAGCAGCCGGACAGGGGGCTTCAATCAGCCCCAGCATTTT; clone size: -; J gene: TRBJ1-5; V gene: TRBV5-1; D gene: TRBD1
CDR3 protein: CASSSTTSGRVEQYF; CDR3 DNA: TGTGCCAGCAGCTCGACGACTAGCGGGAGAGTCGAGCAGTACTTC; clone size: -; J gene: TRBJ2-7; V gene: TRBV7-9; D gene: TRBD2
CDR3 protein: CASSLQGLEDEQYF; CDR3 DNA: TGTGCCAGCTCGCTACAGGGCTTGGAGGACGAGCAGTACTTC; clone size: -; J gene: TRBJ2-7; V gene: TRBV18; D gene: -
CDR3 protein: CASSQRDSVNTEAFF; CDR3 DNA: TGCGCCAGCAGCCAACGGGACAGCGTGAACACTGAAGCTTTCTTT; clone size: -; J gene: TRBJ1-1; V gene: TRBV4-1; D gene: TRBD1
CDR3 protein: CASSPNPGTQLYNEQFF; CDR3 DNA: TGTGCCAGCAGCCCGAATCCCGGGACTCAATTATACAATGAGCAGTTCTTC; clone size: -; J gene: TRBJ2-1; V gene: TRBV11-2; D gene: -
CDR3 protein: CASRSSGLPYEQYF; CDR3 DNA: TGCGCCAGCAGGTCTAGCGGTCTTCCCTACGAGCAGTACTTC; clone size: -; J gene: TRBJ2-7; V gene: TRBV4-1; D gene: TRBD2